These T cell receptor beta chains were read from a single sample in a study of blood T cell repertoires in COVID-19. Repertoires were generated with immunoSEQ multiplex PCR, while TCRdb's copy carries only in-frame clones and drops some. The sample includes under 350,000 clones, roughly 86% of them seen just once. Material for sequencing was peripheral blood. Receptor source: a man aged 65 to 79 with acute or convalescent COVID-19. CDR3s leave out the opening cysteine and the closing phenylalanine or tryptophan. The order of the fields is CDR3 protein, J gene, V gene, D gene. The D gene is left open where the match is weak.

ASSGETPNSPLH TRBJ1-6 TRBV2 -
ASSFLGASTDTQY TRBJ2-3 TRBV28 -
ASSRRTSGSPYNEQF TRBJ2-1 TRBV5-5 TRBD2
ASSQAQGINEKLF TRBJ1-4 TRBV4-1 -
ASSQDFGQRLAPNGANVLT TRBJ2-6 TRBV4-1 -
SATRGALH TRBJ1-6 TRBV20-1 TRBD1
ASSYQPTGGTEAF TRBJ1-1 TRBV6-5 TRBD1
ASSIDGDRGQYNEQF TRBJ2-1 TRBV19 TRBD1
ASTFTRGTYEQY TRBJ2-7 TRBV11-2 -
ASSIDSDTSTDTQY TRBJ2-3 TRBV19 -
ASSQEQGWGLF TRBJ1-4 TRBV4-2 -
AIRQGASEQY TRBJ2-7 TRBV10-3 TRBD1
ASRTTPGQGYNEQF TRBJ2-1 TRBV7-9 TRBD1
ASSQGMREQF TRBJ2-1 TRBV3-1/TRBV3-2 -
ASSYTPGLNTDTQY TRBJ2-3 TRBV6-2/TRBV6-3 -
SVGLSGGYNEQF TRBJ2-1 TRBV29-1 TRBD2
ASGGRRGTNTEAF TRBJ1-1 TRBV28 -
ASSPLGLMGYT TRBJ1-2 TRBV27 -
ASSSTGGGNSPLH TRBJ1-6 TRBV11-2 TRBD1
ASSGTSGSLQETQY TRBJ2-5 TRBV2 TRBD2
ASSSGQSNEKLF TRBJ1-4 TRBV27 TRBD1
ASSLNNPGVNTEAF TRBJ1-1 TRBV7-2 -
ASSRSGGAQETQY TRBJ2-5 TRBV7-3 TRBD2
ASSSSGMKQY TRBJ2-7 TRBV5-4 -
ASSPSGTEQY TRBJ2-7 TRBV7-9 TRBD2
ASSEAGGKWGYT TRBJ1-2 TRBV6-1 -
SGSSTGELF TRBJ2-2 TRBV29-1 -
ASSLQSVGGQRTDTQY TRBJ2-3 TRBV13 -
ASSLSLATSTDTQY TRBJ2-3 TRBV5-1 -
ASSPGLAGLYEQY TRBJ2-7 TRBV18 TRBD2
ASSWDRGGNQPQH TRBJ1-5 TRBV2 TRBD1
ASSRTGTGAYEQY TRBJ2-7 TRBV28 TRBD1
ASSQEGNSNSPLH TRBJ1-6 TRBV4-1 -
ASSQGGGLAGYNEQF TRBJ2-1 TRBV4-3 -
ASSNTGGIEKLF TRBJ1-4 TRBV19 TRBD1
ASSRYYEQY TRBJ2-7 TRBV7-8 -
ASSYGSDSEAF TRBJ1-1 TRBV6-6 -
ATLANYGYT TRBJ1-2 TRBV28 -
ASSPSGGVTDTQY TRBJ2-3 TRBV18 TRBD2
ASSPGLQTDTQY TRBJ2-3 TRBV18 -